This is a list of T cell receptor beta chains from one sample in a study of T cell repertoires in cytomegalovirus infection. Each CDR3 protein gets one entry after TCRdb re-called the reads with MiXCR. The sample records fewer than 65,000 distinct CDR3 sequences, about a fifth being singletons. Which antigens these TCRs recognize remains unknown. Sequenced material: CD8+ T cells from cultured PBMCs, taken from culture after CMV antigen stimulation. These receptor sequences come from a human donor in good health (CMV status not recorded). Some clones in this sample may be carry-over from other donors' samples. Both conserved end residues are part of each CDR3. Each record gives: J gene, clone size, D gene, CDR3 length, V gene, CDR3 DNA, CDR3 protein. D genes are given only for firm matches. Where a row states a size, it is once, few, many or the class of an expanded clone; other rows omit it.

TRBJ2-7 | few | NA | 13 | TRBV6-1 | TGTGCCAGCGCTGTCCAGGGAGGCTACGAGCAGTACTTC | CASAVQGGYEQYF
TRBJ2-3 | NA | NA | 15 | TRBV3-1 | TGTGCCAGCAGCGGGGTGGGCGGATACACAGATACGCAGTATTTT | CASSGVGGYTDTQYF
TRBJ1-1 | NA | NA | 15 | TRBV4-1 | TGCGCCAGCAGCTATACCTCAGGGGTGCGGACTGAAGCTTTCTTT | CASSYTSGVRTEAFF
TRBJ2-7 | many | NA | 12 | TRBV6-2/TRBV6-3 | TGTGCCAGCAGTCCCAGTTGGGACGAGCAGTACTTC | CASSPSWDEQYF
TRBJ2-7 | few | NA | 16 | TRBV27 | TGTGCCAGCAGCCTTTCCCCCGGGACGACCCCCTACGAGCAGTACTTC | CASSLSPGTTPYEQYF
TRBJ2-5 | few | TRBD2 | 17 | TRBV12-3/TRBV12-4 | TGTGCCAGCACTCCCGGGACTAGCGGGAGTTATCGAGAGACCCAGTACTTC | CASTPGTSGSYRETQYF
TRBJ2-5 | NA | NA | 16 | TRBV7-3 | TGTGCCAGCAGCTTAAATGGTGGAGGAGGCCAAGAGACCCAGTACTTC | CASSLNGGGGQETQYF
TRBJ2-2 | NA | NA | 13 | TRBV7-6 | TGTGCCAGCAGCTTTGTGGGGGCCGGGGAGCTGTTTTTT | CASSFVGAGELFF
TRBJ1-1 | NA | NA | 13 | TRBV5-8 | TGTGCCAGCAGCTTGGGGGCCGGCCCTGAAGCTTTCTTT | CASSLGAGPEAFF
TRBJ2-1 | NA | NA | 13 | TRBV12-3/TRBV12-4 | TGTGCCAGCAGCCTTCCCCCGAAGGTTGAGCAGTTCTTC | CASSLPPKVEQFF
TRBJ2-7 | NA | TRBD1 | 14 | TRBV7-9 | TGTGCCAGCAGCCTCACGACACAGGGGCACGAGCAGTACTTC | CASSLTTQGHEQYF
TRBJ2-7 | NA | NA | 12 | TRBV7-8 | TGTGCCAGCAGCAGGAACCCCTACGAGCAGTACTTC | CASSRNPYEQYF
TRBJ1-2 | few | NA | 13 | TRBV7-2 | TGTGCCAGCAGCACCTGGATCTACTATGGCTACACCTTC | CASSTWIYYGYTF
TRBJ2-7 | few | NA | 15 | TRBV6-2/TRBV6-3 | TGTGCCAGCAGTCCACCAGGGGAGGTTACCTACGAGCAGTACTTC | CASSPPGEVTYEQYF
TRBJ2-1 | NA | NA | 10 | TRBV7-6 | TGTGCCAGCGGGGGGCCTGAGCAGTTCTTC | CASGGPEQFF
TRBJ2-1 | NA | TRBD2 | 16 | TRBV11-2 | TGTGCCAGCAGCTTTGTGGAGCGGGGGCCCCACAATGAGCAGTTCTTC | CASSFVERGPHNEQFF
TRBJ2-1 | NA | NA | 15 | TRBV14 | TGTGCCAGCAGCCAAGTGCCGAGAACCTACAATGAGCAGTTCTTC | CASSQVPRTYNEQFF
TRBJ2-7 | NA | TRBD1 | 13 | TRBV28 | TGTGCCAGCAGTTTCTTCGACAGGGACGAGCAGTACTTC | CASSFFDRDEQYF
TRBJ1-2 | NA | TRBD1 | 16 | TRBV28 | TGTGACAGCAGATTTGATGGACAGGGATTGAGTTATGGCTACACCTTC | CDSRFDGQGLSYGYTF
TRBJ1-5 | NA | NA | 13 | TRBV6-1 | TGTGCCAGCAGTGAACAAACCCATCAGCCCCAGCATTTT | CASSEQTHQPQHF
TRBJ2-7 | few | NA | 13 | TRBV20-1 | TGCAGTGCTACCACCCAGAGCTCCTACGAGCAGTACTTC | CSATTQSSYEQYF
TRBJ2-7 | few | NA | 14 | TRBV12-3/TRBV12-4 | TGTGCCAGCCGTCATCATGGGGGTCTCCACGAGCAGTACTTC | CASRHHGGLHEQYF
TRBJ1-1 | few | NA | 14 | TRBV4-3 | TGCGCCAGCAGCCAAGATGACGCGAACACTGAAGCTTTCTTT | CASSQDDANTEAFF
TRBJ2-1 | many | NA | 14 | TRBV19 | TGTGCCAGTGCACTGAGTAGCTCCTACAATGAGCAGTTCTTC | CASALSSSYNEQFF
TRBJ2-1 | few | TRBD2 | 17 | TRBV7-8 | TGTGCCATCCGGACTAGCGGGGGGGAAGGCTCCTACAATGAGCAGTTCTTC | CAIRTSGGEGSYNEQFF
TRBJ2-7 | medium-sized | TRBD1 | 13 | TRBV2 | TGTGCCAGCCAAGGCAGGGGGCTCTACGAGCAGTACTTC | CASQGRGLYEQYF
TRBJ2-7 | NA | NA | 13 | TRBV20-1 | TGCAGTGCATTTGAAAAACAGTCCTACGAGCAGTACTTC | CSAFEKQSYEQYF
TRBJ2-7 | few | NA | 15 | TRBV20-1 | TGCAGTGCCACCGGGGACAAGATGGGGACCTACGAGCAGCACTTC | CSATGDKMGTYEQHF
TRBJ2-2 | few | NA | 20 | TRBV10-2 | TGCGCCAGCAGCTTTGACAGGTTCGGCCGTACAGGGACGAACACCGGGGAGCTGTTTTTT | CASSFDRFGRTGTNTGELFF
TRBJ2-3 | NA | TRBD2 | 17 | TRBV27 | TGTGCCAGCAGTGCCTCCGCGGGAGACGGCGGCACAGATACGCAGTATTTT | CASSASAGDGGTDTQYF
TRBJ1-1 | NA | TRBD1 | 14 | TRBV19 | TGTGCCAGTAGTCATCGGACAGGGGGCACTGAAGCTTTCTTT | CASSHRTGGTEAFF
TRBJ2-3 | few | TRBD2 | 18 | TRBV4-1 | TGCGCCAGCAGCCAGCGGACTAGCGGGGGGGCTATAACAGATACGCAGTATTTT | CASSQRTSGGAITDTQYF
TRBJ1-1 | NA | NA | 12 | TRBV6-2/TRBV6-3 | TGTGCCAGCAGTCACAAGAGAGGTGAAGCTTTCTTT | CASSHKRGEAFF
TRBJ2-5 | once | NA | 16 | TRBV25-1 | TGTGCCAGCAGTGAATATGCGGGGAGTCGGCAAGAGACCCAGTACTTC | CASSEYAGSRQETQYF
TRBJ2-7 | many | TRBD2 | 16 | TRBV27 | TGTGCCAGCAGTTTACCCGGGACTAGGGTTCCCTACGAGCAGTACTTC | CASSLPGTRVPYEQYF
TRBJ1-1 | many | NA | 11 | TRBV6-2/TRBV6-3 | TGTGCCACCAACAGGGACACTGAAGCTTTCTTT | CATNRDTEAFF
TRBJ1-2 | many | NA | 14 | TRBV7-9 | TGTGCCAGCAGCCTACCGGGACGGAACTATGGCTACACCTTC | CASSLPGRNYGYTF
TRBJ2-1 | NA | NA | 13 | TRBV7-9 | TGTGCCAGCAGCCCTCGAGGCTACAATGAGCAGTTCTTC | CASSPRGYNEQFF
TRBJ2-5 | few | NA | 15 | TRBV11-2 | TGTGCCACCATCCAACGGGGCAGAGGGAGGGAGACCCAGTACTTC | CATIQRGRGRETQYF
TRBJ2-7 | many | NA | 15 | TRBV12-3/TRBV12-4 | TGTGCCAGCAGCCAGTTACAGGTTCCCACCTACGAGCAGTACTTC | CASSQLQVPTYEQYF
TRBJ2-3 | few | NA | 14 | TRBV11-2 | TGTGCCAGCAGCTTAATCACCCCACGCGATGCGCAGTATTTT | CASSLITPRDAQYF
TRBJ2-1 | once | NA | 13 | TRBV30 | TGTGCCTGGAGTGAAATCGCCGACGGGGAGCAGTTCTTC | CAWSEIADGEQFF
TRBJ2-7 | few | NA | 12 | TRBV7-9 | TGTGCCAGCAGCACCAGGGCCTACGAGCAGTACTTC | CASSTRAYEQYF
TRBJ2-4 | few | NA | 17 | TRBV12-3/TRBV12-4 | TGTGCCAGCAGAAAGTCAGGGGGCGGGGGGTCCAAAAACATTCAGTACTTC | CASRKSGGGGSKNIQYF
TRBJ2-3 | few | NA | 16 | TRBV7-8 | TGTGCCAGCAGCTTAGTAGCGGAAACCTGGGAGGATACGCAGTATTTT | CASSLVAETWEDTQYF
TRBJ1-1 | few | TRBD1 | 16 | TRBV7-9 | TGTGCCAGCATCGAAGACAGGGGGCGAGAGAGCACTGAAGCTTTCTTT | CASIEDRGRESTEAFF
TRBJ2-3 | NA | NA | 15 | TRBV7-3 | TGTGCCAGCAGCTTAGGGGGCTTCCACACAGATACGCAGTATTTT | CASSLGGFHTDTQYF
TRBJ2-2 | NA | NA | 17 | TRBV7-2 | TGTGCCATCACCCAGCAAGGAGGCGGCGGTCACACCGGGGAGCTGTTTTTT | CAITQQGGGGHTGELFF
TRBJ2-1 | NA | NA | 15 | TRBV6-2/TRBV6-3 | TGTGCCAGCAGTTATAGGTCTAGCGCGTACAATGAGCAGTTCTTC | CASSYRSSAYNEQFF
TRBJ1-1 | few | NA | 16 | TRBV27 | TGTGCCAGCAGTTTAACGGGACAAATCCTGGGCACTGAAGCTTTCTTT | CASSLTGQILGTEAFF
TRBJ2-5 | few | NA | 14 | TRBV2 | TGTGCCAGCAGTGATGGGCGGTACCAAGAGACCCAGTACTTC | CASSDGRYQETQYF
TRBJ2-2 | many | NA | 13 | TRBV7-8 | TGTGCCAGCAGCGCCAGTCAGGTCGGGGAGCTGTTTTTT | CASSASQVGELFF
TRBJ2-1 | NA | TRBD2 | 19 | TRBV6-2/TRBV6-3 | TGTGCCAGCACCTACTCCGGGACTAGCGGACCTAGCTCCTACAATGAGCAGTTCTTC | CASTYSGTSGPSSYNEQFF
TRBJ2-7 | NA | NA | 12 | TRBV7-9 | TGTGCCAGCCGCGGGGACCGTAACGAGCAGTACTTC | CASRGDRNEQYF
TRBJ2-1 | NA | NA | 13 | TRBV7-2 | TGTGCCAGCAGCTACCTTGGGGGGCGAGAGCAGTTCTTC | CASSYLGGREQFF